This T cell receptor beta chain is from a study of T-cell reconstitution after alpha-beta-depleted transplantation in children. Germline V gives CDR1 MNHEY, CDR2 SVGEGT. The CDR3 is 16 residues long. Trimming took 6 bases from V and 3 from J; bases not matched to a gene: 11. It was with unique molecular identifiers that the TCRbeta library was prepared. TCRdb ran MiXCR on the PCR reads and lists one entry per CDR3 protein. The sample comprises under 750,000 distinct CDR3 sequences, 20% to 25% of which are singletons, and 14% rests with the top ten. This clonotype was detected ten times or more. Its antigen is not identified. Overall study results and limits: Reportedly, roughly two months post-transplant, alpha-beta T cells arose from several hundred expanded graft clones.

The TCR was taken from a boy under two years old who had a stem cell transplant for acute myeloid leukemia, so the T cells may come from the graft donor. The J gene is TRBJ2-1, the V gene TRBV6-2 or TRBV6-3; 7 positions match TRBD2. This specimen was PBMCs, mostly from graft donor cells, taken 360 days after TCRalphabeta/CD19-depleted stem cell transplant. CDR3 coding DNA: TGTGCCAGCAGCCATTACAAGCGGGGACGCTACAATGAGCAGTTCTTC. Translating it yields CASSHYKRGRYNEQFF.